This TCR beta chain was documented in a study of shared T cell receptors in the human thymus. Clones were read by immunoSEQ multiplex PCR, and TCRdb kept only the in-frame ones, dropping some. The sample has about 380,000 clones, 95% seen once; the top ten hold approximately 0.018%. In germline, CDR1 is MNHEY, CDR2 SVGAGI. Trimming cost V 7 bases and J 0 bases, with 10 bases left between them. This CDR3 is 14 amino acids long. Sequenced material: thymocytes. The sequence derives from a human donor. The chain recombines TRBV6-5 with TRBJ2-1, with a weak D call TRBD1 (5 bases). CDR3 protein: CASTRQGSYNEQFF. The CDR3 DNA reads TGTGCCAGCACCAGGCAGGGCTCCTACAATGAGCAGTTCTTC.